The entry below gives a single T cell receptor (beta chain) sequence along with its context. The target antigen is unknown. The data were obtained in a study of cytomegalovirus exposure and HLA in healthy donors. General study results and limits: Most TCR beta V segments were productive about 87% or about 30% of the time in an earlier analysis. The study recorded 160 or so TCR beta chains that were cytomegalovirus-associated.

V dropped 4 bases and J dropped 0 bases, with 9 bases sitting between them. Germline V gene sequence: CDR1 SQVTM, CDR2 ANQGSEA. This CDR3 contains 14 residues. Primers: 60 Vbeta forward and 13 Jbeta reverse. The assay was immunoSEQ multiplex PCR, and TCRdb's table has in-frame clones only and misses some. Its listing shows over 120,000 clones. The material sequenced was PBMCs. This chain connects TRBV29-1 to TRBJ2-2, with D possibly being TRBD1 (5 bases). The receptor's source is a male donor in good health and CMV-seronegative. The CDR3 nucleotides are TGCAGCGTTGGGCAGGGCTCGAACACCGGGGAGCTGTTTTTT. It is translated as CSVGQGSNTGELFF.